These 5 T cell receptor beta chains share one sample of origin, sequenced in a study of blood T cell repertoires in COVID-19. Assay: immunoSEQ multiplex PCR; the TCRdb copy retains only in-frame clones and omits some. The sample holds a few hundred thousand clones, approximately 91% seen once. The sequenced material came from peripheral blood. The receptors stem from a woman in her thirties or forties who had recovered from COVID-19.

The chain joins TRBV27 to TRBJ2-3; 7 bases are a match to TRBD2. This CDR3 comprises 17 residues. Losses at the gene ends were 3 bases for V and 1 base for J; bases not matched to a gene: 10. CDR1 MNHEY and CDR2 SMNVEV come from the germline V gene (reference sequence). The CDR3: CASSFWSAGAGTDTQYF. CDR3 nucleotides: TGTGCCAGCAGTTTCTGGTCCGCGGGAGCGGGCACAGATACGCAGTATTTT.

As to this clone: The identical CDR3 is also encoded by other nucleotide sequences in the sample. The V gene is TRBV20-1, the J gene TRBJ2-5; D not certain. CDR3 length equals 10 residues. Germline CDR1 and CDR2: DFQATT and SNEGSKA (reference sequence). The ends were cut back, 5 bases at V and 1 base at J, with 2 bases in the middle. This CDR3 is CSALQETQYF. For the CDR3, the DNA is TGCAGTGCTCTCCAAGAGACCCAGTACTTC.

This rearrangement joins TRBV5-4 to TRBJ2-3; 7 bases map to TRBD2. J gave up 8 bases and V 0 bases, and 9 bases lay outside the gene matches. Germline V gene data show CDR1 as SGHNT and CDR2 as YYREEE (reference sequence). The length of the CDR3 is 15 residues. CDR3 residues: CASSLGTSMQGTQYF. CDR3 DNA: TGTGCCAGCAGCTTGGGGACTAGTATGCAAGGTACGCAGTATTTT.

J is TRBJ2-7 and V is TRBV6-2 or TRBV6-3; no reliable D call. The V end was cut by 4 bases, the J end by 7 bases, with 17 bases between. Per germline, CDR1 MNHEY and CDR2 SVGEGT. The length of the CDR3 is 14 residues. DNA of the CDR3: TGTGCCAGCAGTTTCACTCACCCGCCACGGGAGCAGTACTTC. Its translation: CASSFTHPPREQYF.

CDR3 sequence: CASSIDLGTGKNSPLHF. For the CDR3, the DNA is TGTGCCAGTAGTATAGATCTGGGCACGGGAAAAAATTCACCCCTCCACTTT. The rearrangement joins TRBV19 to TRBJ1-6, with D uncertain. Germline V gene sequence: CDR1 LNHDA, CDR2 SQIVND (reference sequence). V lost 0 bases and J 7 bases, leaving 16 bases between the germline ends. This CDR3 contains 17 residues.